This record looks at one TCR beta chain sequence and its context. The sample holds a few counts of this clonotype. Its cognate antigen has yet to be identified. There are no base qualities to consult, and no much larger clone falls within one base. This sample was taken from a study of T cell repertoires in cytomegalovirus infection (dated by TCRdb to between 2019 and 2020). With respect to the entire study: Recently identified HLA-C-restricted CMV epitopes, whose presentation resists viral immunomodulation, were targeted by peptide stimulations together with well-studied HLA-B-restricted epitopes. The HLA type of each donor mattered for the analysis, because public TCR beta signatures pointed to carriage of CMV infection along with the matching HLA type.

Sequencing was performed on an Illumina HiSeq 1500. The public reads were run again by TCRdb, first through fastp at Q25 and then through MiXCR, and only productive beta chains were kept. Duplicate CDR3 protein sequences are folded into a single record with the most common DNA and genes. Across this sample there are 830,000 or so distinct CDR3 sequences, with less than 35% seen only once. Together, the top ten hold roughly an eighth of the sample. From the germline V gene (reference sequence), CDR1 is SGHNT and CDR2 is YYREEE. Including cysteine and phenylalanine, the CDR3 has 11 amino acids. Of all the DNA, just the CDR3 is kept, 33 bases in frame from base 1. V loses 7 bases of germline sequence and J loses 4 bases, and the interval between the two ends is 8 bases. General conclusions and limits of the study: Cumulative frequency of public TCR beta family members discriminated carriers of CMV infection plus the relevant HLA type in this cohort and an independent roughly 340-donor cohort. The ex vivo response was dominated by HLA-C-restricted CMV-specific TCR beta clonotypes, which also provided the single most frequent clonotype in two of eight donors.

The label giving this sample's treatment or condition can be read as: in vitro stimulation with specific CMV peptide epitopes to enrich CMV-specific T cells. This TCR derives from a human donor in good health (CMV status not recorded). Some clones in this sample may be carry-over from other donors' samples. The sequence links TRBV5-4 to TRBJ1-2; the D gene remains uncertain. Material: cultured CD8+ T cells from PBMCs, obtained from culture after CMV antigen stimulation. The CDR3 here reads CASGNIYGYTF. The nucleotide sequence is given as TGTGCCAGCGGTAATATCTATGGCTACACCTTC.